Listed below are T cell receptor beta chains from one sample, sequenced in a study of blood T cell repertoires in COVID-19. Using immunoSEQ multiplex PCR, the repertoire was profiled, and TCRdb retains in-frame clones only, with some absent. The sample holds some 190,000 clones, around 86% seen once. The sequencing sample was made of PBMCs or T cells enriched from blood (not recorded which). Receptors originate from a woman between 40 and 50 years old in a cohort exposed to, infected with or recovered from COVID-19 (not recorded which). The CDR3 runs from the conserved cysteine through the conserved F or W. D genes are given only for firm matches. A row's size may be missing; if present it is once, few, many or a size class.

J: TRBJ2-5; V: TRBV9; size: .; D: .; DNA: TGTGCCAGCAGCGGTCGGGAAGATAGGGAGACCCAGTACTTC; CDR3: CASSGREDRETQYF
J: TRBJ2-5; V: TRBV11-3; size: once; D: .; DNA: TGTGCCAGCAGCTTATGGCAGGTACAAGAGACCCAGTACTTC; CDR3: CASSLWQVQETQYF
J: TRBJ1-5; V: TRBV4-1; size: .; D: .; DNA: TGCGCCAGCAGCCAAGATGGGCAGTCCTATAGCAATCAGCCCCAGCATTTT; CDR3: CASSQDGQSYSNQPQHF
J: TRBJ2-4; V: TRBV28; size: .; D: TRBD1; DNA: TGTGCCAGCAGTAGGGGGCCCAGGTCGGGCAAAAACATTCAGTACTTC; CDR3: CASSRGPRSGKNIQYF
J: TRBJ1-2; V: TRBV6-2/TRBV6-3; size: .; D: TRBD1; DNA: TGTGCCAGCAGTTACGCGGGGACAGGGGCCTTC; CDR3: CASSYAGTGAF
J: TRBJ1-5; V: TRBV7-9; size: .; D: .; DNA: TGTGCCAGCAGCTTAGCCCGCGGGCAGCCCCAGCATTTT; CDR3: CASSLARGQPQHF
J: TRBJ1-6; V: TRBV6-5; size: .; D: .; DNA: TGTGCCAGCAGCGACAGCAATTCACCCCTCCACTTT; CDR3: CASSDSNSPLHF
J: TRBJ1-2; V: TRBV5-4; size: .; D: .; DNA: TGTGCCAGCAGTGGGGGGGTTCACTATGGCTACACCTTC; CDR3: CASSGGVHYGYTF
J: TRBJ1-1; V: TRBV7-8; size: .; D: TRBD1; DNA: TGTGCCAGCAGCTCAGAGGGCAGGGGGCCTCACACTGAAGCTTTCTTT; CDR3: CASSSEGRGPHTEAFF
J: TRBJ2-7; V: TRBV28; size: .; D: .; DNA: TGTGCCAGCAGTTTGGTGAGGTCCTACGAGCAGTACTTC; CDR3: CASSLVRSYEQYF
J: TRBJ2-3; V: TRBV7-2; size: .; D: .; DNA: TGTGCCAGCAGCTTAGGGGTCGGGAGTTTTTCAGATACGCAGTATTTT; CDR3: CASSLGVGSFSDTQYF
J: TRBJ2-5; V: TRBV11-2; size: .; D: .; DNA: TGTGCCAGCAGCTTATATAGGGGGTCTCAAGAGACCCAGTACTTC; CDR3: CASSLYRGSQETQYF
J: TRBJ2-1; V: TRBV28; size: .; D: TRBD1; DNA: TGTGCCACGACCCCCGCGGGGACAGGGTTAGGGGAGCAGTTCTTC; CDR3: CATTPAGTGLGEQFF
J: TRBJ2-7; V: TRBV5-6; size: .; D: .; DNA: TGTGCCAGCAGCTTGGCTGGGCGAGCATCCTACGAGCAGTACTTC; CDR3: CASSLAGRASYEQYF
J: TRBJ1-1; V: TRBV27; size: .; D: TRBD1; DNA: TGTGCCAGCAGGTCCGGCCCGACAGGGGATATGGACACTGAAGCTTTCTTT; CDR3: CASRSGPTGDMDTEAFF
J: TRBJ2-7; V: TRBV27; size: .; D: TRBD1; DNA: TGTGCCAGCAGGGAGGTCGGGACAGGGACCGAGCAGTACTTC; CDR3: CASREVGTGTEQYF
J: TRBJ2-7; V: TRBV5-1; size: .; D: .; DNA: TGCGCCAGCAGCTTAGAGGGAAAAGTCTACGAGCAGTACTTC; CDR3: CASSLEGKVYEQYF
J: TRBJ1-1; V: TRBV19; size: .; D: .; DNA: TGTGCCAGTAGTATCAAGCGCACCAACACTGAAGCTTTCTTT; CDR3: CASSIKRTNTEAFF
J: TRBJ2-7; V: TRBV27; size: .; D: .; DNA: TGTGCCAGCAGCAGGGGATGGGGCTACGAGCAGTACTTC; CDR3: CASSRGWGYEQYF
J: TRBJ2-1; V: TRBV10-3; size: .; D: .; DNA: TGTGCCATCAGTAGCGGACCATACAATGAGCAGTTCTTC; CDR3: CAISSGPYNEQFF
J: TRBJ1-2; V: TRBV5-6; size: .; D: TRBD1; DNA: TGTGCCAGCAGCCGGACAGGGGGCTTCGTGGACGATGGCTACACCTTC; CDR3: CASSRTGGFVDDGYTF
J: TRBJ2-3; V: TRBV2; size: once; D: .; DNA: TGTGCCAGCAGTGAATTTGGACAGTTTAGCACAGATACGCAGTATTTT; CDR3: CASSEFGQFSTDTQYF